A selection of T cell receptor beta chains follows, all from one sample in a study of patients and donors after allogeneic stem cell transplantation. Each CDR3 protein is one row after TCRdb ran MiXCR on the RT-PCR reads. The profile shows some 960,000 distinct CDR3 sequences, approximately 19% of them singletons. Input material: blood, either unsorted or a sorted T cell fraction (not recorded which). All receptors come from a human donor who was either an allogeneic HSCT recipient or a stem cell or donor lymphocyte infusion donor (not recorded which). It is not recorded whose cells these are; they may come from a transplant donor. CDR3s include the opening cysteine and the closing phenylalanine or tryptophan. A D gene is named only where the DNA matches it firmly. Part of the rows lack a size; the others show once, few, many or a class for expanded clones.

D gene	J gene	clone size	V gene	CDR3 DNA	CDR3 protein
-	TRBJ1-3	many	TRBV12-3/TRBV12-4	TGTGCCAGCAGTGGCTCGATAGGGAGTGGAAACACCATATATTTT	CASSGSIGSGNTIYF
TRBD1	TRBJ2-5	-	TRBV29-1	TGCAGCGTTGCCGGACAGGGGTCGCAGGAGACCCAGTACTTC	CSVAGQGSQETQYF
-	TRBJ2-3	-	TRBV27	TGTGCCAGCAGTTTATATCCGGCAGATACGCAGTATTTT	CASSLYPADTQYF
-	TRBJ1-1	few	TRBV4-3	TGCGCCAGCAGCCCACAAGCTTCGGGCACTGAAGCTTTCTTT	CASSPQASGTEAFF
TRBD2	TRBJ2-1	few	TRBV5-5	TGTGCCAGCATCATAAGACTAGCGGGAGGGTCGAGTGAGCAGTTCTTC	CASIIRLAGGSSEQFF
TRBD2	TRBJ2-5	-	TRBV27	TGTGCCAGCAGGCTAGCGGGTTTTCGGGAGACCCAGTACTTC	CASRLAGFRETQYF
TRBD2	TRBJ2-3	few	TRBV13	TGTGCCAGCAGTTCCCTCCGGGGGGGCCTCCGCGATGGTACGCAGTATTTT	CASSSLRGGLRDGTQYF
TRBD2	TRBJ2-1	many	TRBV12-3/TRBV12-4	TGTGCCAGTTGTTCAGACGGGGGGGCCTGCAATGAGCAGTTCTTC	CASCSDGGACNEQFF
-	TRBJ2-3	-	TRBV4-3	TGCGCCAGCAGCCAAGATAGAATGGGTACAGATACGCAGTATTTT	CASSQDRMGTDTQYF
-	TRBJ2-5	few	TRBV7-3	TGTGCCAGCAGCTTAACGGGTCCACAGACCCAGTACTTC	CASSLTGPQTQYF
-	TRBJ1-3	-	TRBV12-3/TRBV12-4	TGTGCCAGCAGTTTCATGACCGGAAACACCATATATTTT	CASSFMTGNTIYF
TRBD1	TRBJ2-5	-	TRBV15	TGTGCCACCAGCAGAGATCTAGGGACAGAAGAGACCCAGTACTTC	CATSRDLGTEETQYF
TRBD2	TRBJ2-3	many	TRBV7-9	TGTGCCAGCAGCTTAGGCGGGGGGCCCAGAGATACGCAGTATTTT	CASSLGGGPRDTQYF
-	TRBJ1-5	-	TRBV20-1	TGCAGTGCTAGAGTAACTGGACTTCAGCCCCAGCATTTT	CSARVTGLQPQHF
-	TRBJ2-3	few	TRBV5-1	TGCGCCAGCAGCCCCTGGACCGCGGTGGATACGCAGTATTTT	CASSPWTAVDTQYF
-	TRBJ2-3	few	TRBV27	TGTGCCAGCAGTTCCCCGGGTGTGGGGAGCACAGATACGCAGTATTTT	CASSSPGVGSTDTQYF
TRBD1	TRBJ2-1	few	TRBV24-1	TGTGCCACCAGTGATCGACCGACAGGGGAAGGGGATGAGCAGTTCTTC	CATSDRPTGEGDEQFF
-	TRBJ2-5	few	TRBV4-1	TGCGCCAGCAGCCAAGAGGACGGCCTGAAAGAGACCCAGTACTTC	CASSQEDGLKETQYF
-	TRBJ2-1	-	TRBV12-3/TRBV12-4	TGTGCCAGCAGTTCGAGGACTCGAGTCAATGAGCAGTTCTTC	CASSSRTRVNEQFF
-	TRBJ1-5	-	TRBV7-2	TGTGCCAGCAGCTTAGCGGGGCGGACTAATCAGCCCCAGCATTTT	CASSLAGRTNQPQHF
TRBD1	TRBJ2-4	-	TRBV5-1	TGCGCCAGCAGCTACAGGGGGCGCGGAAACATTCAGTACTTC	CASSYRGRGNIQYF
TRBD1	TRBJ1-5	-	TRBV5-6	TGTGCCAGCAGTAAGAACAGGGGGCAAGGAAGCAATCAGCCCCAGCATTTT	CASSKNRGQGSNQPQHF
TRBD2	TRBJ2-1	many	TRBV12-3/TRBV12-4	TGTGCCAGCAGCCCCCTAAGGACTAGCGGGATCAATGAGCAGTTCTTC	CASSPLRTSGINEQFF
-	TRBJ2-7	few	TRBV20-1	TGCAGTGCGCGCGGGATCTCCTACGAGCAGTACTTC	CSARGISYEQYF
TRBD1	TRBJ2-2	-	TRBV7-9	TGTGCCAGCAGCCATAACAGGGGGACCACGACCCCCGGGGAGCTGTTTTTT	CASSHNRGTTTPGELFF
-	TRBJ2-5	few	TRBV2	TGTGCCAGCAGTACTGCCCCGTACCAAGAGACCCAGTACTTC	CASSTAPYQETQYF
TRBD1	TRBJ2-2	-	TRBV4-3	TGCGCCAGCAGCCAAGATCTTAGGGCAGGGGGCCAGGAGCTGTTTTTT	CASSQDLRAGGQELFF
-	TRBJ1-5	-	TRBV7-2	TGTGCCAGCACCCAACCGGGGGGCGAGCCCCAGCATTTT	CASTQPGGEPQHF
TRBD2	TRBJ2-7	-	TRBV2	TGTGCCAGCAGGCCTATGACTAGCGGGATCTACGAGCAGTACTTC	CASRPMTSGIYEQYF
TRBD1	TRBJ1-2	few	TRBV12-3/TRBV12-4	TGTGCCAGCAGTGCAAGACAGGGATACTATGGCTACACCTTC	CASSARQGYYGYTF
TRBD1	TRBJ2-3	few	TRBV28	TGTGCCAGCACCCTCCGGGACAGGGAGGCAGATACGCAGTATTTT	CASTLRDREADTQYF
-	TRBJ2-1	-	TRBV7-9	TGTGCCAGCAGCTTAGGGGGGGACCTATACAATGAGCAGTTCTTC	CASSLGGDLYNEQFF
-	TRBJ2-7	few	TRBV18	TGTGCCAGCTCACCAGTTTCCACCGAGCAGTACTTC	CASSPVSTEQYF
TRBD1	TRBJ2-1	-	TRBV20-1	TGCAGTGCTAGAAGGGACAGGGGGCGGGAGCAGTTCTTC	CSARRDRGREQFF
TRBD2	TRBJ2-1	-	TRBV15	TGTGCCACCAGCAGAGCTTTGGGACTAGAGCAGTTCTTC	CATSRALGLEQFF
-	TRBJ1-1	-	TRBV12-3/TRBV12-4	TGTGCCAGCAGTCCTCGGACAGATCGATCCACTGAAGCTTTCTTT	CASSPRTDRSTEAFF
TRBD1	TRBJ2-3	-	TRBV9	TGTGCCAGCAGCAGACCGGGACAGGGGGCTGATACGCAGTATTTT	CASSRPGQGADTQYF
TRBD1	TRBJ1-5	many	TRBV12-3/TRBV12-4	TGTGCCAGCAGAGGCAGGGGGAAAAGCAATCAGCCCCAGCATTTT	CASRGRGKSNQPQHF
TRBD1	TRBJ1-1	few	TRBV7-6	TGTGCCAGCGTCGGGACAGGTAACACTGAAGCTTTCTTT	CASVGTGNTEAFF
TRBD2	TRBJ2-1	-	TRBV3-1	TGTGCCAGCAGCCAACCGGGACTAGCGGGGGGGCTAGATGAGTTCTTC	CASSQPGLAGGLDEFF
-	TRBJ1-3	many	TRBV12-3/TRBV12-4	TGTGCCAGCAGTTACCCACAGAGTACGTGGGGAAACACCATATATTTT	CASSYPQSTWGNTIYF